This section outlines one T cell receptor beta chain sequence together with its context. These data originate in a study of blood T cell repertoires in COVID-19. Overall study: Sites in the United States, Italy and Spain provided acute and convalescent COVID-19 samples.

TCRdb keeps only in-frame clones here, not all; method: immunoSEQ multiplex PCR. In the table there are just over 70,000 clones, over 65% of which are singletons. The CDR3 is 13 residues long. CDR1 and CDR2 (germline): LNHDA, SQIVND (reference sequence). V lost 9 bases and J 6 bases, leaving 12 bases between the germline ends. The chain has TRBV19 and TRBJ1-6; the D gene is possibly TRBD1 (5 bases). The TCR comes from a woman aged 70 to 79 with acute or convalescent COVID-19. Sequenced input: peripheral blood. This CDR3 is CASGPGFNSPLHF. The CDR3 DNA follows: TGTGCCAGCGGTCCAGGGTTTAATTCACCCCTCCACTTT.